This T cell receptor (beta chain) was obtained from a study of blood T cells in healthy people across ages. The CDR3 spans 14 residues. From germline, CDR1 is SGHDT and CDR2 YYEEEE. Trimming took 2 bases from V and 4 from J, leaving 13 bases between them. A sample-barcoded 5' primer and a J-beta primer mix were used in a second PCR of roughly 7 to 11 cycles. From the 5' RACE reads, TCRdb called clonotypes with MiXCR, one entry per CDR3 protein. The sample holds under 1,100,000 distinct CDR3 sequences, roughly a quarter seen once. There are a few counts of this clonotype. Its antigen is as yet unknown. Regarding the study as a whole: When set beside aged donors, long-lived donors presented more naive CD4+ cells and higher diversity.

This sample also belongs to another study, concerning T cells of mothers and their children.

Sequences were obtained from blood. The TCR sequence derives from a girl aged 2 to 10 in good health. The chain combines TRBV5-6 with TRBJ2-7; the D is unclear. The CDR3 is CASSFPSMAYEQYF. CDR3 DNA: TGTGCCAGCAGCTTCCCCTCTATGGCGTACGAGCAGTACTTC. Supplemented by reference TRBV5-6 and TRBJ2-7, the full variable domain reads DAGVTQSPTHLIKTRGQQVTLRCSPKSGHDTVSWYQQALGQGPQFIFQYYEEEERQRGNFPDRFSGHQFPNYSSELNVNALLLGDSALYLCASSFPSMAYEQYFGPGTRLTVT.